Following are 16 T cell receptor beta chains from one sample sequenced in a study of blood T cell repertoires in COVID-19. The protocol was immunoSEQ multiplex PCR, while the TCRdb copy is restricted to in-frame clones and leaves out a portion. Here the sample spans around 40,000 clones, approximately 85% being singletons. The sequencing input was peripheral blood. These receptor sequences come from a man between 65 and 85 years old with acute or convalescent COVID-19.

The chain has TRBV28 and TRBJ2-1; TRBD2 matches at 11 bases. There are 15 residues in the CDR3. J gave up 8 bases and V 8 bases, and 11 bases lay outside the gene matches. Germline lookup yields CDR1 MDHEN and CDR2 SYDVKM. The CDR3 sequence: CASGLAGGFSYEQFF. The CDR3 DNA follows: TGTGCCAGCGGGCTAGCGGGAGGATTCAGTTATGAGCAGTTCTTC.

CDR3 residues: CASSYMALQPQHF. The CDR3 DNA sequence: TGTGCCAGCAGTTATATGGCTCTGCAGCCCCAGCATTTT. This rearrangement joins TRBV6-1 to TRBJ1-5; D not certain. Germline V gives CDR1 MNHNS, CDR2 SASEGT. Trimming removed 5 bases at V and 7 bases at J, with 12 bases between. The length of the CDR3 is 13 residues.

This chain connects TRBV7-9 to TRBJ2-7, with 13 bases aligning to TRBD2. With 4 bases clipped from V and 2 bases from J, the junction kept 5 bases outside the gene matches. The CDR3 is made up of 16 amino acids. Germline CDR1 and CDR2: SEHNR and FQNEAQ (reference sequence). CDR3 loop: CASSSQTSGRPYEQYF. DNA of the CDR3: TGTGCCAGCAGCTCCCAGACTAGCGGGAGGCCCTACGAGCAGTACTTC.

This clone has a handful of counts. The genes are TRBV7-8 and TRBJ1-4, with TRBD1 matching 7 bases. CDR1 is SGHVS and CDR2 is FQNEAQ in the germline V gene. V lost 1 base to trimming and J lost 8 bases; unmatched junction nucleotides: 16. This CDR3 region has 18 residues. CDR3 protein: CASSLEGGQATVREKLFF. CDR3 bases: TGTGCCAGCAGCTTAGAGGGAGGACAGGCAACGGTTCGAGAAAAACTGTTTTTT.

The CDR3 region is CASSSGLAGNYEQYF. The CDR3 coding sequence is TGTGCCAGCAGTTCGGGACTAGCGGGAAACTACGAGCAGTACTTC. The rearrangement joins TRBV27 to TRBJ2-7; 13 bases match TRBD2. After removal of 4 bases from V and 3 bases from J, the junction contained 3 bases not matched to a gene. This CDR3 contains 15 residues. CDR1 and CDR2 from the germline V gene are MNHEY and SMNVEV (reference sequence).

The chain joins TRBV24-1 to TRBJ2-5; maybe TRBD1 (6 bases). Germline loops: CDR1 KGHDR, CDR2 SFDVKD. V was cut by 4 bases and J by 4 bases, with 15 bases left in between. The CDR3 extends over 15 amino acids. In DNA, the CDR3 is TGTGCCACCAGTGACGACAGGCTTCGGGGAGAGACCCAGTACTTC. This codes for CATSDDRLRGETQYF.

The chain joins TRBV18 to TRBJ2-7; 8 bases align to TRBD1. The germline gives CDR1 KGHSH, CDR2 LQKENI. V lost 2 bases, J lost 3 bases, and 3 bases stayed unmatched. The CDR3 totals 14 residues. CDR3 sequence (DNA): TGTGCCAGCTCACCAGGACAGGGTGTCTACGAGCAGTACTTC. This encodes CASSPGQGVYEQYF.

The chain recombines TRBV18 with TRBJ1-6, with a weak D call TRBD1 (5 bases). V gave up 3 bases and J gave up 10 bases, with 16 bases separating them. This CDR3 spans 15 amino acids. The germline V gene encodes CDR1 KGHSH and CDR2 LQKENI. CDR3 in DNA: TGTGCCAGCTCACCGACCCGGGGGGAAGGATCACCCCTCCACTTT. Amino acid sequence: CASSPTRGEGSPLHF. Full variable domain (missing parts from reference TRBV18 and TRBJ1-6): NAGVMQNPRHLVRRRGQEARLRCSPMKGHSHVYWYRQLPEEGLKFMVYLQKENIIDESGMPKERFSAEFPKEGPSILRIQQVVRGDSAAYFCASSPTRGEGSPLHFGNGTRLTVT.

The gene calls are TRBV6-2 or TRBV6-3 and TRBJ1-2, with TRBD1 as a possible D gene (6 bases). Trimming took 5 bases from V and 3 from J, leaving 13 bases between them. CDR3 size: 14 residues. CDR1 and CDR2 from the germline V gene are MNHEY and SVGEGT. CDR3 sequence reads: CASSRQAQDYGYTF. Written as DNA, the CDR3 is TGTGCCAGCAGTAGACAGGCTCAAGACTATGGCTACACCTTC.

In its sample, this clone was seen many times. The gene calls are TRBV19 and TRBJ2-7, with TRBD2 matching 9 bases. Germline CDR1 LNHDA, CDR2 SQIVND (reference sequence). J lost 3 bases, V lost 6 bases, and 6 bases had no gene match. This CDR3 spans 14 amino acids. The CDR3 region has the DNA TGTGCCAGTAGCCGGACTAGCGTTAACTACGAGCAGTACTTC. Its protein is CASSRTSVNYEQYF.

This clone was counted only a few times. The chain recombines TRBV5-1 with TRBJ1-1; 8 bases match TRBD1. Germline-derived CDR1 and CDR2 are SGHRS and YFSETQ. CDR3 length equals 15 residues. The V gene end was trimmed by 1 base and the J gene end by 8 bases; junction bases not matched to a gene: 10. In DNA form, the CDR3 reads TGCGCCAGCAGCTTGAGCCTGACAGGGGACGGGGAAGCTTTCTTT. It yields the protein CASSLSLTGDGEAFF.

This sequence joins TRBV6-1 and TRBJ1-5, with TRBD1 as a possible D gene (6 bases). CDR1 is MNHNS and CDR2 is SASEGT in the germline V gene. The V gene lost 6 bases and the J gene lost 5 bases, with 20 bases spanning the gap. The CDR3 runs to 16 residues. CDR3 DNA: TGTGCCAGCAGCGAACGAAAGGACAGCAACTATCAGCCCCAGCATTTT. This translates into CASSERKDSNYQPQHF.

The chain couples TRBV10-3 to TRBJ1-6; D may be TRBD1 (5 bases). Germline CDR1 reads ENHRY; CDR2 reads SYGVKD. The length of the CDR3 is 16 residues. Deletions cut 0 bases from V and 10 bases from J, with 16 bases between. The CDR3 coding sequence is TGTGCCATCAGTGAGTCTCGGGACGCGGGAGGGTCACCCCTCCACTTT. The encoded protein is CAISESRDAGGSPLHF.

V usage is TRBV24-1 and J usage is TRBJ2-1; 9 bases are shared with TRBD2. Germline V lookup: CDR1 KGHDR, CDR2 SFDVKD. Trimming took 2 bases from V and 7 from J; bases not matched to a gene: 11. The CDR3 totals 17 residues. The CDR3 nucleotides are TGTGCCACCAGTGATTCCGCTAGCGGGATCCTTAGGAATGAGCAGTTCTTC. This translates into CATSDSASGILRNEQFF.

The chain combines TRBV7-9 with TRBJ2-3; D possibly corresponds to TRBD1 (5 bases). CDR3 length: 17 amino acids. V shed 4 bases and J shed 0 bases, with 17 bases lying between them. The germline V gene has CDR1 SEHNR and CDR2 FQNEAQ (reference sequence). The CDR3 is CASSSFLQGHSTDTQYF. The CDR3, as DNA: TGTGCCAGCAGCTCCTTCTTGCAGGGTCATAGCACAGATACGCAGTATTTT.

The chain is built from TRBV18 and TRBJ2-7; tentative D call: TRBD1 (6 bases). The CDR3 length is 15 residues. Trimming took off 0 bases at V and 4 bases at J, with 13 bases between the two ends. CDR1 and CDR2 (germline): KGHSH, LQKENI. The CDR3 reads CASSPPGQRKYEQYF. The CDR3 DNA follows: TGTGCCAGCTCACCACCGGGACAAAGAAAATACGAGCAGTACTTC.